This T cell receptor beta chain was observed in a study of human T cells and chemical hapten exposure. TCRdb fed the RACE reads into MiXCR, producing one record per CDR3 protein. The profile shows tens of thousands of distinct CDR3 sequences, under 15% of them singletons. This clonotype appeared a few times. Time point denoted: patch test 3, about 24 weeks after DPC sensitization. Described treatment: therapeutic diphenylcyclopropenone sensitization with weekly scalp DPC. Every patch test was put on after a blood sample was taken. Unfractionated whole blood was the source of the extracted total RNA. The receptor's source is a woman aged 45-65 years with alopecia areata. Some clones in this sample may be carry-over from other donors' samples. Sequences were derived from whole blood, sampled in connection with sensitization to the hapten diphenylcyclopropenone (DPC).

CDR3 amino acids: CASSMTGTASLEQYF. The CDR3 region has the DNA TGTGCCAGTAGCATGACCGGGACAGCCAGCCTCGAGCAGTACTTC. V is TRBV19 and J is TRBJ2-7; 7 nucleotides agree with TRBD1. The CDR3 is 15 amino acids. Germline V gives CDR1 LNHDA, CDR2 SQIVND (reference sequence). V lost 6 bases and J lost 6; bases outside the gene matches: 14.